The 17 T cell receptor beta chains reported below all come from one sample, sequenced in a study of blood T cell repertoires in COVID-19. TCRdb's copy holds only in-frame clones and misses some; the assay was immunoSEQ multiplex PCR. Among 400,000 or so clones, roughly nine tenths were seen once, and the ten largest hold 1.1%. The source material was PBMCs or T cells enriched from blood (not recorded which). The receptors originated from a man aged 25 to 40 who had recovered from COVID-19.

The genes are TRBV28 and TRBJ1-6; 7 bases align to TRBD1. The CDR3 extends over 15 amino acids. After removal of 7 bases from V and 13 bases from J, the junction contained 16 bases not matched to a gene. The germline V gene has CDR1 MDHEN and CDR2 SYDVKM. CDR3 residues: CASNIPGTAIWPLHF. The CDR3 nucleotides read TGTGCCAGCAATATACCCGGGACAGCGATTTGGCCCCTCCACTTT.

The rearrangement links TRBV5-1 to TRBJ1-1; the D gene is possibly TRBD1 (5 bases). CDR3 size: 14 residues. Between the trimmed V and J ends, which lost 0 bases and 4 bases, there was a span of 10 bases. The germline V gene encodes CDR1 SGHRS and CDR2 YFSETQ. CDR3: CASSLDQGSTEAFF. The CDR3 DNA follows: TGCGCCAGCAGCTTGGATCAGGGTTCCACTGAAGCTTTCTTT. Variable domain in full (rest from reference TRBV5-1 and TRBJ1-1): KAGVTQTPRYLIKTRGQQVTLSCSPISGHRSVSWYQQTPGQGLQFLFEYFSETQRNKGNFPGRFSGRQFSNSRSEMNVSTLELGDSALYLCASSLDQGSTEAFFGQGTRLTVV.

This chain joins TRBV12-5 and TRBJ1-4; D not resolved. The DNA end is a closer match to TRBJ2-2, so the J assignment may be wrong. The CDR3 is 12 amino acids. Germline lookup yields CDR1 LGHNT and CDR2 FRNRAP. The CDR3 bases are TGTGCTAGTGGTTTGGCCTTCCGGGAGCTGTTTTTT. Its translation is CASGLAFRELFF.

The chain joins TRBV29-1 to TRBJ2-5; D is undetermined. Between the trimmed V and J ends, which lost 3 bases and 1 base, there was a span of 6 bases. Germline CDR1 and CDR2: SQVTM and ANQGSEA. The CDR3 consists of 12 residues. CDR3 protein: CSVDVSQETQYF. As DNA, the CDR3 is TGCAGCGTTGATGTCAGCCAAGAGACCCAGTACTTC.

V usage is TRBV4-1 and J usage is TRBJ2-6; D may be TRBD1 (6 bases). This CDR3 spans 17 amino acids. V dropped 0 bases and J dropped 4 bases, with 13 bases sitting between them. CDR1 MGHRA and CDR2 YSYEKL come from the germline V gene. The CDR3 loop is CASSQDQGQGGANVLTF. CDR3 bases: TGCGCCAGCAGCCAAGACCAGGGGCAAGGAGGGGCCAACGTCCTGACTTTC.

The rearrangement links TRBV19 to TRBJ2-1; no clear D. The CDR3 runs to 17 residues. Per the germline V gene, CDR1 is LNHDA and CDR2 is SQIVND (reference sequence). Trimming stripped 1 base from V and 0 bases from J, with 13 bases between. CDR3 sequence (DNA): TGTGCCAGTAGTATAGTAGGCCAGCGCCTCTCCTACAATGAGCAGTTCTTC. Its translation is CASSIVGQRLSYNEQFF.

This clone was seen only once. The V gene is TRBV29-1, the J gene TRBJ1-2; 9 bases match TRBD1. CDR3 length: 12 amino acids. The V gene's germline CDR1 is SQVTM and CDR2 ANQGSEA. After removal of 7 bases from V and 8 bases from J, the junction contained 8 bases not matched to a gene. The CDR3 sequence is CSARTGAPGYTF. CDR3 nucleotide sequence: TGCAGCGCCCGGACAGGGGCTCCCGGCTACACCTTC.

The V call is TRBV5-4, the J call TRBJ1-6, with D tentatively TRBD1 (6 bases). The ends were cut back, 4 bases at V and 2 bases at J, with 13 bases in the middle. Germline loops: CDR1 SGHNT, CDR2 YYREEE (reference sequence). This CDR3 is built from 16 residues. The chain's CDR3 is CASSGQGHTYNSPLHF. In DNA form, the CDR3 reads TGTGCCAGCAGCGGGCAGGGGCACACCTATAATTCACCCCTCCACTTT.

The V and J genes are TRBV3-1 (or the pseudogene TRBV3-2) and TRBJ2-7, with 7 positions matching TRBD1. The CDR3 has 15 residues. V shed 0 bases, J shed 5 bases, and the junction held 7 bases outside the gene matches. Looked up from germline, CDR1 is LGHDT and CDR2 is YNNKEL (reference sequence). As DNA, the CDR3 is TGTGCCAGCAGCCAAGAGTCCGGCAGGGGGAACGAGCAGTACTTC. It codes for CASSQESGRGNEQYF.

This sequence joins TRBV12-3 or TRBV12-4 and TRBJ1-5; D uncertain. V gave up 5 bases and J gave up 7 bases, with 12 bases separating them. The CDR3 length is 13 residues. CDR3 in DNA: TGTGCCAGCAGTCCAGACGCGGGCCAGCCCCAGCATTTT. It specifies CASSPDAGQPQHF.

J is TRBJ2-6 and V is TRBV27, with a weak D call TRBD1 (5 bases). V shed 2 bases and J shed 2 bases, with 13 bases lying between them. Per germline, CDR1 MNHEY and CDR2 SMNVEV (reference sequence). This CDR3 region has 17 residues. The CDR3 DNA reads as TGTGCCAGCAGTTTACAGGGATGGGAAGCTGGGGCCAACGTCCTGACTTTC. Its protein is CASSLQGWEAGANVLTF. The complete variable domain, with remaining parts taken from reference TRBV27 and TRBJ2-6, reads EAQVTQNPRYLITVTGKKLTVTCSQNMNHEYMSWYRQDPGLGLRQIYYSMNVEVTDKGDVPEGYKVSRKEKRNFPLILESPSPNQTSLYFCASSLQGWEAGANVLTFGAGSRLTVL.

This clone was recorded a few times. The chain employs TRBV9 and TRBJ1-3; tentatively, D is TRBD1 (5 bases). Per germline, CDR1 SGDLS and CDR2 YYNGEE. Trimming took 4 bases from V and 0 from J, leaving 11 bases between them. CDR3 length: 15 residues. The CDR3: CASSLAGVSGNTIYF. The CDR3 DNA is TGTGCCAGCAGCCTTGCGGGGGTCTCTGGAAACACCATATATTTT.

The chain combines TRBV27 with TRBJ2-1; 14 nucleotides agree with TRBD2. Germline trimming cut 2 bases from V and 8 bases from J; bases unmatched to any gene: 5. Germline assignment: CDR1 MNHEY and CDR2 SMNVEV (reference sequence). This CDR3 region has 16 residues. CDR3 region: CASSLTGTSGSDEQFF. The CDR3 DNA is TGTGCCAGCAGTTTAACCGGGACTAGCGGGAGCGATGAGCAGTTCTTC.

The rearrangement uses TRBV29-1 and TRBJ1-2; unclear D gene. This CDR3 contains 12 residues. Per germline, CDR1 SQVTM and CDR2 ANQGSEA. Trimming left V 4 bases short and J 7 bases short, with 13 bases between. CDR3: CSVGSTTGGYTF. The CDR3 nucleotides are TGCAGCGTTGGGAGCACCACGGGTGGCTACACCTTC.

V usage is TRBV29-1 and J usage is TRBJ1-5; 9 bases are shared with TRBD1. This CDR3 spans 13 amino acids. Germline V gene data show CDR1 as SQVTM and CDR2 as ANQGSEA. V dropped 5 bases and J dropped 4; count of bases not matched to a gene: 3. CDR3 coding DNA: TGCAGCGTTATGACAGGGGGAAATCAGCCCCAGCATTTT. Protein: CSVMTGGNQPQHF.

V gene TRBV29-1 combines with J gene TRBJ2-7; tentative D call: TRBD2 (6 bases). The CDR3 sequence is 14 residues long. The germline CDR1 and CDR2 sequences are SQVTM and ANQGSEA. Trimming left V 4 bases short and J 3 bases short, with 16 bases between. CDR3 nucleotide sequence: TGCAGCGTTGTCAGCAGCGGGTCATACTACGAGCAGTACTTC. It yields the protein CSVVSSGSYYEQYF.

The chain is built from TRBV7-7 and TRBJ2-3; D possibly corresponds to TRBD2 (6 bases). V dropped 1 base and J dropped 4 bases, with 12 bases sitting between them. Per germline, CDR1 SSHAT and CDR2 FNYEAQ (reference sequence). CDR3 length equals 15 residues. The CDR3 spells CASSLGGSGADTQYF. In DNA, the CDR3 is TGTGCCAGCAGCTTAGGGGGTAGCGGCGCAGATACGCAGTATTTT. The full variable domain, its missing parts supplied by reference TRBV7-7 and TRBJ2-3, is GAGVSQSPRYKVTKRGQDVTLRCDPISSHATLYWYQQALGQGPEFLTYFNYEAQPDKSGLPSDRFSAERPEGSISTLTIQRTEQRDSAMYRCASSLGGSGADTQYFGPGTRLTVL.